A selection of T cell receptor beta chains follows, all from one sample in a study of cytomegalovirus exposure and HLA in healthy donors. Generated by immunoSEQ multiplex PCR, the TCRdb table keeps only in-frame clones and is missing some. Found here are around 140,000 clones, around 79% of them singletons; the top ten hold more than 1.1%. Sequenced: PBMCs. The receptors shown here come from a woman aged 40 to 50 in good health and CMV-seronegative. Both conserved end residues are part of each CDR3. The D gene is left open where the match is weak. Rows may omit the clone size; those that give it use once, few, many or a size class.

v_gene: TRBV6-4; j_gene: TRBJ2-1; abundance: -; d_gene: TRBD2; CDR3aa: CASSPQGPSGGYNEQFF; CDR3nt: TGTGCCAGCAGCCCCCAAGGCCCTAGCGGGGGGTACAATGAGCAGTTCTTC
v_gene: TRBV5-6; j_gene: TRBJ2-7; abundance: -; d_gene: TRBD1; CDR3aa: CASSRQGTYEQYF; CDR3nt: TGTGCCAGCAGCAGACAGGGAACCTACGAGCAGTACTTC
v_gene: TRBV19; j_gene: TRBJ1-2; abundance: once; d_gene: -; CDR3aa: CASSTRTARDYGYTF; CDR3nt: TGTGCCAGTAGTACCAGGACAGCCAGGGACTATGGCTACACCTTC
v_gene: TRBV28; j_gene: TRBJ1-2; abundance: -; d_gene: -; CDR3aa: CASRTGTLAGYTF; CDR3nt: TGTGCCAGCAGAACAGGGACCCTTGCTGGCTACACCTTC
v_gene: TRBV7-8; j_gene: TRBJ1-5; abundance: -; d_gene: TRBD1; CDR3aa: CASSISQGQGDQPQHF; CDR3nt: TGTGCCAGCAGCATCAGCCAGGGACAGGGGGATCAGCCCCAGCATTTT
v_gene: TRBV9; j_gene: TRBJ1-6; abundance: few; d_gene: -; CDR3aa: CASSAFQLDNSPLHF; CDR3nt: TGTGCCAGCAGCGCCTTTCAATTAGATAATTCACCCCTCCACTTT
v_gene: TRBV6-4; j_gene: TRBJ2-6; abundance: -; d_gene: -; CDR3aa: CASSLDISSGANVLTF; CDR3nt: TGTGCCAGCAGCCTTGACATAAGCTCTGGGGCCAACGTCCTGACTTTC
v_gene: TRBV2; j_gene: TRBJ1-2; abundance: -; d_gene: TRBD1; CDR3aa: CASSGQGADGYTF; CDR3nt: TGTGCCAGCAGTGGACAGGGGGCGGATGGCTACACCTTC
v_gene: TRBV28; j_gene: TRBJ2-3; abundance: once; d_gene: TRBD2; CDR3aa: CASSSRLAANTDTQYF; CDR3nt: TGTGCCAGCAGTTCACGACTAGCGGCGAACACAGATACGCAGTATTTT
v_gene: TRBV2; j_gene: TRBJ1-1; abundance: once; d_gene: TRBD1; CDR3aa: CASSWDRGLDTEAFF; CDR3nt: TGTGCCAGCAGCTGGGACAGGGGGTTGGACACTGAAGCTTTCTTT
v_gene: TRBV5-4; j_gene: TRBJ2-7; abundance: -; d_gene: TRBD2; CDR3aa: CASSLQRGSSYEQYF; CDR3nt: TGTGCCAGCAGCTTACAGCGGGGGAGCTCCTACGAGCAGTACTTC
v_gene: TRBV20-1; j_gene: TRBJ1-2; abundance: -; d_gene: -; CDR3aa: CSARQFTGYTF; CDR3nt: TGCAGTGCTAGACAGTTTACTGGCTACACCTTC
v_gene: TRBV7-3; j_gene: TRBJ1-1; abundance: -; d_gene: -; CDR3aa: CASSSEMNTEAFF; CDR3nt: TGTGCCAGCAGCAGTGAGATGAACACTGAAGCTTTCTTT
v_gene: TRBV4-3; j_gene: TRBJ2-5; abundance: -; d_gene: -; CDR3aa: CASSQDSKTKRPQYF; CDR3nt: TGCGCCAGCAGCCAAGATAGCAAAACCAAGAGACCCCAGTACTTC
v_gene: TRBV4-3; j_gene: TRBJ2-2; abundance: few; d_gene: -; CDR3aa: CASSQVGTTNTGELFF; CDR3nt: TGCGCCAGCAGCCAAGTCGGGACAACGAACACCGGGGAGCTGTTTTTT
v_gene: TRBV5-8; j_gene: TRBJ1-6; abundance: -; d_gene: -; CDR3aa: CASSFDGGLSPLHF; CDR3nt: TGTGCCAGCAGCTTTGACGGGGGGCTTTCACCCCTCCACTTT
v_gene: TRBV7-9; j_gene: TRBJ2-1; abundance: -; d_gene: -; CDR3aa: CASSLGGQLIYEQFF; CDR3nt: TGTGCCAGCAGCCTCGGAGGACAGTTAATCTATGAGCAGTTCTTC
v_gene: TRBV6-5; j_gene: TRBJ1-1; abundance: -; d_gene: -; CDR3aa: CASSYAGGGTEAFF; CDR3nt: TGTGCCAGCAGTTATGCAGGCGGGGGTACTGAAGCTTTCTTT
v_gene: TRBV5-1; j_gene: TRBJ2-3; abundance: -; d_gene: TRBD1; CDR3aa: CASSPGQGSTDTQYF; CDR3nt: TGCGCCAGCAGCCCCGGACAGGGAAGCACAGATACGCAGTATTTT
v_gene: TRBV11-2; j_gene: TRBJ1-3; abundance: few; d_gene: -; CDR3aa: CASSFATLNSGNTIYF; CDR3nt: TGTGCCAGCAGCTTTGCGACTCTCAACTCTGGAAACACCATATATTTT